This T cell receptor beta chain was captured by sequencing in a study of CXCR3-negative and CXCR3-positive naive CD8 T cells. With UMI labels, 5' RACE was used to prepare the TRB cDNA libraries. TCRdb derives one entry per CDR3 protein from the 5' RACE reads, leaving out DNA. This listing includes 150,000 or so distinct CDR3 sequences. The study, taken as a whole, reports: Whereas memory cells differed, naive CXCR3-negative and CXCR3-positive cells shared similar TRBV-TRBJ usage. The naive subsets expressed comparable surface CD5, and the authors inferred TCR strength from TRB CDR3 properties. Similarly elevated diversity marked both naive subsets, with memory CD8+ cells showing far lower diversity.

Triplicate sorting captured around 300,000 cells each from every CD8+ T cell subset. This CDR3 has 15 residues. Germline V gene data show CDR1 as SGHVS and CDR2 as FQNEAQ. On this clonotype: Its cognate antigen is unknown.

Sample: naive CXCR3- CD8+ T cells from blood. Subset of the sample: CD45RO-CCR7+CD27+CD95- naive CD8+ T cells lacking CXCR3 (TNR3-). The rearrangement links TRBV7-8 to TRBJ2-1; TCRdb gives TRBD1 as the D gene, but with no DNA this cannot be confirmed. This receptor was taken from a human donor in good health. Some clones in this sample may be carry-over from other donors' samples. CDR3 protein: CASSTIQGAYNEQFF.